These T cell receptor beta chains were read from a single sample in a study of CD8+ T cells in alopecia areata. Generated by immunoSEQ multiplex PCR, the TCRdb table keeps only in-frame clones and is missing some. The sample carries about 200,000 clones, 60% recorded once. Source: CD4+ T cells sorted from blood, taken at week 24, from a patient treated with tofacitinib. Receptors originate from a human donor with alopecia areata. Each CDR3 is given with its conserved first and last residue. A D gene is named only where the DNA matches it firmly. Expanded clones get a size class; other rows say once, few or many, or leave the size out.

abundance: -; j_gene: TRBJ1-1; v_gene: TRBV30; d_gene: -; CDR3nt: TGTGCCTGGAGTGTACGGGGTGGGCTAGGGAACACTGAAGCTTTCTTT; CDR3aa: CAWSVRGGLGNTEAFF
abundance: -; j_gene: TRBJ2-1; v_gene: TRBV2; d_gene: -; CDR3nt: TGTGCCAGCAGTCTTGAGAGGAAGGGGTTCTTC; CDR3aa: CASSLERKGFF
abundance: -; j_gene: TRBJ2-2; v_gene: TRBV27; d_gene: TRBD2; CDR3nt: TGTGCCAGCAGTTTCGGGGTTCGACTAGCGGGGAACACCGGGGAGCTGTTTTTT; CDR3aa: CASSFGVRLAGNTGELFF
abundance: few; j_gene: TRBJ2-2; v_gene: TRBV6-5; d_gene: -; CDR3nt: TGTGCCAGCAGTTACTTCACTACGAACACCGGGGAGCTGTTTTTT; CDR3aa: CASSYFTTNTGELFF
abundance: -; j_gene: TRBJ2-2; v_gene: TRBV25-1; d_gene: -; CDR3nt: TGTGCGTCGGGGGCCGGGGAGCTGTTTTTT; CDR3aa: CASGAGELFF
abundance: -; j_gene: TRBJ2-5; v_gene: TRBV29-1; d_gene: -; CDR3nt: TGCAGCGTTGAAGCAGGGTTGAGGGAGACCCAGTACTTC; CDR3aa: CSVEAGLRETQYF
abundance: -; j_gene: TRBJ2-3; v_gene: TRBV30; d_gene: TRBD1; CDR3nt: TGTGCCTGGAGTCCTGGGACAGATAGTACAGATACGCAGTATTTT; CDR3aa: CAWSPGTDSTDTQYF
abundance: -; j_gene: TRBJ2-1; v_gene: TRBV5-1; d_gene: -; CDR3nt: TGCGCCAGCAGCTTGAATGTTGATGAGCAGTTCTTC; CDR3aa: CASSLNVDEQFF
abundance: many; j_gene: TRBJ2-2; v_gene: TRBV14; d_gene: -; CDR3nt: TGTGCCAGCAGCCCCCAGGACACCGGGGAGCTGTTTTTT; CDR3aa: CASSPQDTGELFF
abundance: -; j_gene: TRBJ1-2; v_gene: TRBV7-2; d_gene: TRBD1; CDR3nt: TGTGCCAGCAGCTTAGCGCCCCGGACAGGAGGACAGTGGGGCTACACCTTC; CDR3aa: CASSLAPRTGGQWGYTF
abundance: -; j_gene: TRBJ2-5; v_gene: TRBV25-1; d_gene: -; CDR3nt: TGTGCCAGCAGTGAAAAATGGGGATCGGGATCTCAAGAGACCCAGTACTTC; CDR3aa: CASSEKWGSGSQETQYF
abundance: -; j_gene: TRBJ1-1; v_gene: TRBV2; d_gene: -; CDR3nt: TGTGCCAGCAGTGAAACGAGCGTCGCGCTCACTGAAGCTTTCTTT; CDR3aa: CASSETSVALTEAFF
abundance: few; j_gene: TRBJ2-1; v_gene: TRBV2; d_gene: -; CDR3nt: TGTGCCAGCACTGCTGGGGGCCTGAATGAGCAGTTCTTC; CDR3aa: CASTAGGLNEQFF
abundance: -; j_gene: TRBJ1-5; v_gene: TRBV6-6; d_gene: -; CDR3nt: TGTGCCAGCAACCTCGGGCAGTCGTACCTTCCCCAGCATTTT; CDR3aa: CASNLGQSYLPQHF
abundance: -; j_gene: TRBJ2-5; v_gene: TRBV12-5; d_gene: -; CDR3nt: TGTGCTAGTGGTTTGGACAGGGTAGAGACCCAGTACTTC; CDR3aa: CASGLDRVETQYF
abundance: -; j_gene: TRBJ2-7; v_gene: TRBV29-1; d_gene: -; CDR3nt: TGCAGCGTTGAAAGGGACCGGCGTGGCGAGCAGTACTTC; CDR3aa: CSVERDRRGEQYF
abundance: few; j_gene: TRBJ1-2; v_gene: TRBV5-5; d_gene: -; CDR3nt: TGTGCCAGCAGCTTGGCTGGGGGTGCGGATGGCTACACCTTC; CDR3aa: CASSLAGGADGYTF
abundance: -; j_gene: TRBJ1-6; v_gene: TRBV19; d_gene: TRBD1; CDR3nt: TGTGCCAGTAGCTTCGGGACAGAGAATTCACCCCTCCACTTT; CDR3aa: CASSFGTENSPLHF
abundance: -; j_gene: TRBJ1-2; v_gene: TRBV29-1; d_gene: TRBD1; CDR3nt: TGCAGCGTGGGGACAGGGGCAGGCTACACCTTC; CDR3aa: CSVGTGAGYTF
abundance: few; j_gene: TRBJ1-1; v_gene: TRBV6-1; d_gene: -; CDR3nt: TGTGCCAGCAGTGAATGGGGGGCTGGGTACACTGAAGCTTTCTTT; CDR3aa: CASSEWGAGYTEAFF
abundance: few; j_gene: TRBJ1-2; v_gene: TRBV19; d_gene: -; CDR3nt: TGTGCCAGTAGTATATTTCAGGGCCAACTGGAGAACTATGGCTACACCTTC; CDR3aa: CASSIFQGQLENYGYTF
abundance: -; j_gene: TRBJ1-1; v_gene: TRBV19; d_gene: -; CDR3nt: TGTGCCAGTAGCAGGGCTTCAACTCCGAACACTGAAGCTTTCTTT; CDR3aa: CASSRASTPNTEAFF
abundance: -; j_gene: TRBJ2-7; v_gene: TRBV21-1; d_gene: -; CDR3nt: TGTGCCAGCAGCAAAGTAGGACTAGCTCCTAGCTCCTACGAGCAGTACTTC; CDR3aa: CASSKVGLAPSSYEQYF